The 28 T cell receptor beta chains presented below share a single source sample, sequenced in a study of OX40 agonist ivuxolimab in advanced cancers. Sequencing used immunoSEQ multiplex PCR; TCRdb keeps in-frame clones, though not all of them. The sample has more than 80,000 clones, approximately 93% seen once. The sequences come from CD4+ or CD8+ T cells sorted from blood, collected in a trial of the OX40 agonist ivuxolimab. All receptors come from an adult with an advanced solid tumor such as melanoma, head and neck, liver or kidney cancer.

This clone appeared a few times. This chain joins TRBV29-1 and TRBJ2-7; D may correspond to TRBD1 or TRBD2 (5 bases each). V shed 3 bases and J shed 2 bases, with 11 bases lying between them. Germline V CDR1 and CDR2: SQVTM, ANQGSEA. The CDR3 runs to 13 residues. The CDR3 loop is CSVDGDGTYEQYF. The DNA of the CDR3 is TGCAGCGTTGACGGGGACGGGACCTACGAGCAGTACTTC.

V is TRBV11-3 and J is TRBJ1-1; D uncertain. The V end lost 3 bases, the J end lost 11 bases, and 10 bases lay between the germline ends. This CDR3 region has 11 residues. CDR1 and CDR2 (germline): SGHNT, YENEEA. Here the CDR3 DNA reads TGTGCCAGCAGCTTTTTGAGGGCCGCTTTCTTT. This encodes CASSFLRAAFF.

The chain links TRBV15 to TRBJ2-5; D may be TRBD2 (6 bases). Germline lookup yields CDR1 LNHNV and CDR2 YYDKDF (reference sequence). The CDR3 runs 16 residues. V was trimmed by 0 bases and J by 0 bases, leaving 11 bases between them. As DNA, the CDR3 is TGTGCCACCAGCAGAGATCGGGGGTTGTACCAAGAGACCCAGTACTTC. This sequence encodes CATSRDRGLYQETQYF.

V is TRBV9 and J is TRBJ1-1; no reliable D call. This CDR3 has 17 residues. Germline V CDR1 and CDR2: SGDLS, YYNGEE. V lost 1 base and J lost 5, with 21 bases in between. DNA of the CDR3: TGTGCCAGCAGCGTATCGGTGTCTCAAGGTGCCCATACTGAAGCTTTCTTT. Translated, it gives CASSVSVSQGAHTEAFF. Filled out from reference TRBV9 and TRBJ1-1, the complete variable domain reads DSGVTQTPKHLITATGQRVTLRCSPRSGDLSVYWYQQSLDQGLQFLIQYYNGEERAKGNILERFSAQQFPDLHSELNLSSLELGDSALYFCASSVSVSQGAHTEAFFGQGTRLTVV.

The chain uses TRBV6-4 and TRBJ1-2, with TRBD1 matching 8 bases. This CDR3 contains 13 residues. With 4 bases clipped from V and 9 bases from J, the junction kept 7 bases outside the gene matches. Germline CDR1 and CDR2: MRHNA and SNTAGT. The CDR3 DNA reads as TGTGCCAGCAGTGTCCAGGGGGCCGCGAGCTACACCTTC. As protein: CASSVQGAASYTF.

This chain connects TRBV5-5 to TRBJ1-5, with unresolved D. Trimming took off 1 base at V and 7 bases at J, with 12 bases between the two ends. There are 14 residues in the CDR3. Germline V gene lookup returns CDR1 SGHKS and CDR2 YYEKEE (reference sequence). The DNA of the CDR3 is TGTGCCAGCAGCTTGATGGGATGGGGACAGCCCCAGCATTTT. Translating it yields CASSLMGWGQPQHF.

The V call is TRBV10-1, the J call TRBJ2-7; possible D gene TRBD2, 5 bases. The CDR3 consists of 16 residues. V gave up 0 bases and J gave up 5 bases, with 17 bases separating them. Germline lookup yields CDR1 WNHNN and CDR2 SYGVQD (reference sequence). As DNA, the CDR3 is TGCGCCAGCAGTGAGTCCGAGGGTCGGGTGTCGAACGAGCAGTACGTC. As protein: CASSESEGRVSNEQYV.

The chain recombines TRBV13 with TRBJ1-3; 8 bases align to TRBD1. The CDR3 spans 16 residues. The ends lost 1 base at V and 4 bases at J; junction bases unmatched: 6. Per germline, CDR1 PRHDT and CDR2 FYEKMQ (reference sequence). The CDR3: CASSLADRVSGNTIYF. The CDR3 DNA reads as TGTGCCAGCAGCTTAGCGGACAGGGTTAGCGGAAACACCATATATTTT.

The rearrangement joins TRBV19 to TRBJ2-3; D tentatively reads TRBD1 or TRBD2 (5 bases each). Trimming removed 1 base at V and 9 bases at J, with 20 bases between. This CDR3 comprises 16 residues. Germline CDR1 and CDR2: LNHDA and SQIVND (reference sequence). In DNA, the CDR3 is TGTGCCAGTAGTATAGCCCACAGGATGGGGACCGGGACGCAGTATTTT. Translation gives CASSIAHRMGTGTQYF.

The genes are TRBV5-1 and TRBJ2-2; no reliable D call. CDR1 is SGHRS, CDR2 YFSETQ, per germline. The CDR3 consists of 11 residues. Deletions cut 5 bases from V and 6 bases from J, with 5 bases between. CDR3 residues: CASRGSGELFF. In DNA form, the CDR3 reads TGCGCCAGCAGAGGCTCCGGGGAGCTGTTTTTT. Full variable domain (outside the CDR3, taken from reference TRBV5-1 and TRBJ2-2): KAGVTQTPRYLIKTRGQQVTLSCSPISGHRSVSWYQQTPGQGLQFLFEYFSETQRNKGNFPGRFSGRQFSNSRSEMNVSTLELGDSALYLCASRGSGELFFGEGSRLTVL.

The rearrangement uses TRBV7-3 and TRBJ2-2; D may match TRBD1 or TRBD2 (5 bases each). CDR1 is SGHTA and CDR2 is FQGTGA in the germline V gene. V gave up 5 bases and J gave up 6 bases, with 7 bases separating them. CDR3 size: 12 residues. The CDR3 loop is CASSPGPGELFF. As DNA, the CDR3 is TGTGCCAGCAGCCCGGGACCCGGGGAGCTGTTTTTT.

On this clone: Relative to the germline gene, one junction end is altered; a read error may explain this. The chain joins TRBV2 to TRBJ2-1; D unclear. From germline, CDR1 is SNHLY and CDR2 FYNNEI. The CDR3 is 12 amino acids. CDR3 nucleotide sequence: TGTGCCACCCACTACTCCGACAATGAGCAGTTCTTC. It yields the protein CATHYSDNEQFF.

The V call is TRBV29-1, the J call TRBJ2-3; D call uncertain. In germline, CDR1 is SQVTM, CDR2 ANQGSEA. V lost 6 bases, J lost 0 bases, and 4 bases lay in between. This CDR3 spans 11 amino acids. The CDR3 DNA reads TGCAGCGTCGCTAGCACAGATACGCAGTATTTT. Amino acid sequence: CSVASTDTQYF.

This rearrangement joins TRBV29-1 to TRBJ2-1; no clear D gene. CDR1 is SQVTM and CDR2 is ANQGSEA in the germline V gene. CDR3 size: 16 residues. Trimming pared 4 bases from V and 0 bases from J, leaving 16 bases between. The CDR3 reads CSVGSGQAHSYNEQFF. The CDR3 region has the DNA TGCAGCGTTGGAAGTGGGCAGGCACACTCCTACAATGAGCAGTTCTTC.

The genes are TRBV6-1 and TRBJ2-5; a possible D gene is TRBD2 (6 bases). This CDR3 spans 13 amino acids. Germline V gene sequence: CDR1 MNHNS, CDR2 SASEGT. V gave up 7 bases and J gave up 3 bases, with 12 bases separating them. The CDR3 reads CASNSWGEETQYF. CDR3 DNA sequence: TGTGCCAGCAACTCGTGGGGGGAAGAGACCCAGTACTTC.

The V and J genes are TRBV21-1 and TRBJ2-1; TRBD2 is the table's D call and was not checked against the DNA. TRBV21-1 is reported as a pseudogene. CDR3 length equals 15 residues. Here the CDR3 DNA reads TGTGCCAGCAGCCCGCGGCTAGCGGGAGGAAATGAGCAGTTCTTC. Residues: CASSPRLAGGNEQFF.

CDR3 sequence (DNA): TGTGCCATCAGCGATAGGGGGACTAGCGGCAACAATGAGCAGTTCTTC. Its translation is CAISDRGTSGNNEQFF. The chain recombines TRBV10-3 with TRBJ2-1, with 11 bases lining up with TRBD2. CDR1 and CDR2 (germline): ENHRY, SYGVKD. The CDR3 runs to 16 residues. Trimming cost V 6 bases and J 5 bases; bases outside gene matches: 9.

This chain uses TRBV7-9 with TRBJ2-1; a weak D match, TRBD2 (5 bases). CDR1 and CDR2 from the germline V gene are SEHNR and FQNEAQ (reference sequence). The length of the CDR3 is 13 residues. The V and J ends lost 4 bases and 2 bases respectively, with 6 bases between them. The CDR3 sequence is CASSSGAYNEQFF. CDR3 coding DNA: TGTGCCAGCAGCTCCGGGGCCTACAATGAGCAGTTCTTC.

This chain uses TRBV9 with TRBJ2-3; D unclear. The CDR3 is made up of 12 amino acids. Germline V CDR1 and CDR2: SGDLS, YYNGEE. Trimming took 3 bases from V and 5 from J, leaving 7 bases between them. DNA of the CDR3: TGTGCCAGCAGCGCGAATGGAGATACGCAGTATTTT. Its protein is CASSANGDTQYF.

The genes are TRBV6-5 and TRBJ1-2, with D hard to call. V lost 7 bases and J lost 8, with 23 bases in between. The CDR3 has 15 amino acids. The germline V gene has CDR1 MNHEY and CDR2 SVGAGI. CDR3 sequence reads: CASKHGPGTPIGYTF. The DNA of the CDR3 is TGTGCCAGCAAACATGGGCCAGGCACCCCTATAGGCTACACCTTC.

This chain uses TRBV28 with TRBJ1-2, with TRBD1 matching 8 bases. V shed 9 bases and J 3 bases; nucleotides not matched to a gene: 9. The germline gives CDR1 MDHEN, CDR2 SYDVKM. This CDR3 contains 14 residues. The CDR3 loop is CASTPPGQDYGYTF. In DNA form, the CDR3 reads TGTGCCAGTACCCCTCCGGGACAGGACTATGGCTACACCTTC.

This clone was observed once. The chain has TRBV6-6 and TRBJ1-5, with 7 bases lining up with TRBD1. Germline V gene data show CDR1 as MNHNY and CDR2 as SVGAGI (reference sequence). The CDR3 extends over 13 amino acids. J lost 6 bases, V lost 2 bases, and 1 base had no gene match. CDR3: CASSYDRVQPQHF. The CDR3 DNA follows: TGTGCCAGCAGTTACGACAGGGTTCAGCCCCAGCATTTT.

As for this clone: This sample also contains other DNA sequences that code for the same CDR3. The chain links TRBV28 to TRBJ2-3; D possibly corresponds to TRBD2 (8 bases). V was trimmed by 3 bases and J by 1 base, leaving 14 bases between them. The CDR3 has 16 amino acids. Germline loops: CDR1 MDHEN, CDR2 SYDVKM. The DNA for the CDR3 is TGTGCCAGCAGTTTGAGGGGGCGGGGGGGCACAGATACGCAGTATTTT. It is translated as CASSLRGRGGTDTQYF.

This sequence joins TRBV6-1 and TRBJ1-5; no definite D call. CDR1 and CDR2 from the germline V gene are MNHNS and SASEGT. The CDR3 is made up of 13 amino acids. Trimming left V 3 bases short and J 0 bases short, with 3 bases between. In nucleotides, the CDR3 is TGTGCCAGCAGTGACTATAGCAATCAGCCCCAGCATTTT. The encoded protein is CASSDYSNQPQHF.

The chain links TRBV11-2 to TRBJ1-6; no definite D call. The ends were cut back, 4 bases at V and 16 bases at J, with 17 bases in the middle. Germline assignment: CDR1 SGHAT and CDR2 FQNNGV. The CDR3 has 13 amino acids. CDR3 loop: CASSSLGLSLLHF. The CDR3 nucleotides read TGTGCCAGCAGCTCCTTGGGCCTTAGCCTTCTCCACTTT.

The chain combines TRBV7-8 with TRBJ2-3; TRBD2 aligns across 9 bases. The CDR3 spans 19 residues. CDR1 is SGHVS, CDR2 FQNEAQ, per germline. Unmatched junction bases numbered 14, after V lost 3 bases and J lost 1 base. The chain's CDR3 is CASSFASRGGRGGTDTQYF. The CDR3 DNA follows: TGTGCCAGCAGCTTCGCCTCGCGGGGGGGCCGGGGTGGCACAGATACGCAGTATTTT.

The CDR3 here is CASSVGTIPETQYF. The DNA for the CDR3 is TGTGCCAGCAGCGTAGGGACTATTCCAGAGACCCAGTACTTC. This chain joins TRBV9 and TRBJ2-5, with a possible D match to TRBD2 (6 bases). Germline-derived CDR1 and CDR2 are SGDLS and YYNGEE. The V and J ends lost 0 bases and 4 bases respectively, with 10 bases between them. The CDR3 loop spans 14 amino acids.

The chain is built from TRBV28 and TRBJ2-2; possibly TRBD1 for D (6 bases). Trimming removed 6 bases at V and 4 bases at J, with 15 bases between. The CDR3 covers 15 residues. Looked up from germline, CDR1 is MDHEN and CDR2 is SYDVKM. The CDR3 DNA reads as TGTGCCAGCAGCAGTACAGGGTTCGGCACCGGGGAGCTGTTTTTT. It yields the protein CASSSTGFGTGELFF.